This T cell receptor (beta chain) was recovered during a study of cytomegalovirus exposure and HLA in healthy donors. Whole-study findings and limits: Prior analysis indicated that the majority of TCR beta V segments exhibited productivity approximately 87% or approximately 30% of the time. For most TCR sequences rarity was the rule, although some public TCRs occurred in many donors.

This clone came up a few times. Its antigen is unidentified. 60 Vbeta and 13 Jbeta primers were used in PCR. The assay was immunoSEQ multiplex PCR, and TCRdb's table has in-frame clones only and misses some. The sample lists about 120,000 clones, around 60% occurring once. Losses at the gene ends were 4 bases for V and 5 bases for J; bases not matched to a gene: 2. Looked up from germline, CDR1 is SEHNR and CDR2 is FQNEAQ (reference sequence). The CDR3 consists of 13 residues. This chain uses TRBV7-9 with TRBJ1-1; 9 nucleotides align to TRBD1. This clonotype originated in a woman aged 40 to 50 in good health and CMV-seropositive. Input material: PBMCs. The chain's CDR3 is CASSWDRVTEAFF. In DNA, the CDR3 is TGTGCCAGCAGCTGGGACAGGGTAACTGAAGCTTTCTTT.